The rows below give T cell receptor beta chains drawn from one sample of a study of blood T cells in healthy people across ages. A single record per CDR3 protein comes from TCRdb applying MiXCR to the 5' RACE reads. The table records around 1,900,000 distinct CDR3 sequences, about two fifths of them present only once. Sequences were obtained from blood. These receptors came from a human donor in good health. The CDR3 runs from the conserved cysteine through the conserved F or W. A D gene is named only where the DNA matches it firmly. Rows may omit the clone size; those that give it use once, few, many or a size class.

DNA	CDR3	D	V	size	J
TGCAGTTTATCCCCCCGGGTCGCGGGGGAGCAGTTCTTC	CSLSPRVAGEQFF	-	TRBV29-1	-	TRBJ2-1
TGTGCCAGCAGGCTTCTAGCGGGGGCGCCCCCGGATACGCAGTATTTT	CASRLLAGAPPDTQYF	TRBD2	TRBV6-5	-	TRBJ2-3
TGTGCCATCAGACCGGACAGGAGCTCCTACGAGCAGTACTTC	CAIRPDRSSYEQYF	TRBD1	TRBV10-3	-	TRBJ2-7
TGTGCCAGCAGCGGACTAGTTCGGGTAGCACCAGATACGCAGTATTTT	CASSGLVRVAPDTQYF	TRBD2	TRBV11-1	few	TRBJ2-3
TGCGCCAGCAGCCGGAGACCGAGAATTGGGACAGGGGATGCCAACGTCCTGACTTTC	CASSRRPRIGTGDANVLTF	TRBD1	TRBV5-1	once	TRBJ2-6
TGTGCCAGCACCCCCACAAGGGATAATTCACCCCTCCACTTT	CASTPTRDNSPLHF	-	TRBV9	-	TRBJ1-6
TGCGCCAGCAGCGTATTCCGGGACAGGGGGGATCAGCCCCAGCATTTT	CASSVFRDRGDQPQHF	TRBD1	TRBV5-1	few	TRBJ1-5
TGTGCCAGCAGCTTGGGGGAGGGTCTCTCTAATCAGCCCCAGCATTTT	CASSLGEGLSNQPQHF	-	TRBV7-8	few	TRBJ1-5
TGTGCCAGCAGTCCCCTTTCCCCCGGGACAGGGGGCAGCGGGGAGCTGTTTTTT	CASSPLSPGTGGSGELFF	TRBD1	TRBV12-3/TRBV12-4	-	TRBJ2-2
TGTGCCAGCAGCTCTACAGGGGGCTTTCTTTATGAGCAGTTCTTC	CASSSTGGFLYEQFF	TRBD1	TRBV7-2	-	TRBJ2-1
TGCGCCAGCAGCTGGTTCTCGGAGTCCCAAGAGACCCAGTACTTC	CASSWFSESQETQYF	-	TRBV5-1	-	TRBJ2-5
TGTGCCAGCAGTTCCCGGGACACATTAGCCAAAAACATTCAGTACTTC	CASSSRDTLAKNIQYF	-	TRBV6-1	-	TRBJ2-4
TGTGCCACTAGGGACATGAATAGCAATCAGCCCCAGCATTTT	CATRDMNSNQPQHF	-	TRBV10-3	few	TRBJ1-5
TGCGCCAGCAGCTTGGACGGGGGGGCACTTGGAGGGGCCAACGTCCTGACTTTC	CASSLDGGALGGANVLTF	TRBD2	TRBV5-1	-	TRBJ2-6
TGTGCCAGCAGCTTAGTCGTGAACAGCAATGAGCAGTACTTC	CASSLVVNSNEQYF	-	TRBV7-3	few	TRBJ2-4
TGTGCCAGCAGTTACTCGAAATTGTCAAGCACAATTAGTACTAATGAAAAACTGTTTTTT	CASSYSKLSSTISTNEKLFF	-	TRBV6-5	-	TRBJ1-4
TGTGCCAGCAGTCCGACAGGGGCTTGCGATGAGCAGTTCTTC	CASSPTGACDEQFF	TRBD1	TRBV28	-	TRBJ2-1
TGCAGCGTTGAGGGGGACACCGCCACAGATACGCAGTATTTT	CSVEGDTATDTQYF	-	TRBV29-1	few	TRBJ2-3
TGCGCCAGCAGCCAGCCGAGGGAAGCCAAAAACATTCAGTACTTC	CASSQPREAKNIQYF	-	TRBV4-1	many	TRBJ2-4
TGTGCCAGCAGCAAAGGAGTTTCTCCTCGGGGCACAGGGAATCAGCCCCAGCATTTT	CASSKGVSPRGTGNQPQHF	-	TRBV21-1	few	TRBJ1-5
TGTACCAGCAGTGAGACCGGGACAGGGGTATACGAGCAGTACTTC	CTSSETGTGVYEQYF	TRBD1	TRBV2	-	TRBJ2-7
TGTGCCAGCAGCGGTCAGGGGGTCGGCAATCAGCCCCAGCATTTT	CASSGQGVGNQPQHF	TRBD1	TRBV28	many	TRBJ1-5
TGTGCCAGCAAACCATCGGGGTTCGACTATGGCTACACCTTC	CASKPSGFDYGYTF	-	TRBV12-3/TRBV12-4	-	TRBJ1-2
TGCGCCAGCAGCCAAGATGACGACTGGAACACTGAAGCTTTCTTT	CASSQDDDWNTEAFF	-	TRBV4-3	-	TRBJ1-1
TGTGCCAGCAACAGGGGCGTTGGCACAGATACGCAGTATTTT	CASNRGVGTDTQYF	TRBD1	TRBV6-5	-	TRBJ2-3
TGTGCCAGCAGCCCCGCAATAGGCGATGAGCAGTTCTTC	CASSPAIGDEQFF	-	TRBV27	-	TRBJ2-1
TGTGCCAGCAGATTCGGAGGTCTGAGGGGAGAGGAAGCTTTCTTT	CASRFGGLRGEEAFF	-	TRBV7-2	-	TRBJ1-1
TGTGCCAGCAGCCGGGTGTCAACTAATGAAAAACTGTTTTTT	CASSRVSTNEKLFF	-	TRBV7-2	few	TRBJ1-4
TGTGCCAGCAGCTTAGGCACAGCTCCGAACACTGAAGCTTTCTTT	CASSLGTAPNTEAFF	-	TRBV7-2	-	TRBJ1-1
TGTGCCAGCAGTGAGCAGCCAGGCGAGAGCTATGGCTACACCTTC	CASSEQPGESYGYTF	-	TRBV6-4	-	TRBJ1-2
TGTGCCTGCAGTGCACAGGGGGGGACTTACAATGAGCAGTTCTTC	CACSAQGGTYNEQFF	-	TRBV28	few	TRBJ2-1
TGTGCCAGCAGTTCCCACACAGGGAACACTGAAGCTTTCTTT	CASSSHTGNTEAFF	-	TRBV28	-	TRBJ1-1
TGTGCCAGCAGTCCCCAACCCACCGGGCAGCCTCATAGAGATACGCAGTATTTT	CASSPQPTGQPHRDTQYF	-	TRBV2	few	TRBJ2-3
TGTGCCAGCAGTTACCCAGGGGCCGGCTACACCTTC	CASSYPGAGYTF	-	TRBV12-3/TRBV12-4	many	TRBJ1-2
TGTGCCATCAGTGAAGTCTCCGTAGATACGCAGTATTTT	CAISEVSVDTQYF	-	TRBV10-3	-	TRBJ2-3
TGTGCCACCAGTGATGTACGGACAGGGGATATCAATAGCAATCAGCCCCAGCATTTT	CATSDVRTGDINSNQPQHF	TRBD1	TRBV24-1	-	TRBJ1-5
TGTGCCAGCAGCTTATTTCCGAGAGGAGCAGATACGCAGTATTTT	CASSLFPRGADTQYF	-	TRBV11-3	-	TRBJ2-3
TGTGCCACAGAAACCGGGACAGGGGTGATGGCTGGGGCCAACGTCCTGACTTTC	CATETGTGVMAGANVLTF	TRBD1	TRBV6-2/TRBV6-3	many	TRBJ2-6
TGTGCCAGCAGCGAATGGACAGGCTCACCTTCCACAGATACGCAGTATTTT	CASSEWTGSPSTDTQYF	TRBD1	TRBV7-6	-	TRBJ2-3
TGCAGCGTTGCTGGCAGGGCGAAGGCTGAGCAGTTCTTC	CSVAGRAKAEQFF	-	TRBV29-1	few	TRBJ2-1
TGTGCCAGCAGTGCCGGGACAGGCGTCAACGAGCAGTACTTC	CASSAGTGVNEQYF	TRBD1	TRBV6-5	few	TRBJ2-7